This T cell receptor beta chain was recovered during a study of vaccination and CD4 T cells after COVID-19. Whole-study context: By nasal swab PCR, the convalescent patients were SARS-CoV-2 positive, with about 10 mild cases and one severe. Controls used CEFX viral epitopes (positive), HIV-1 Nef peptides (negative), or no peptide. SARS-CoV-2, HCoV-NL63, HCoV-OC43 and HCoV-229E supplied the overlapping spike peptides used to stimulate cells.

Scientists ran DNA taken from cultured CD4+ T cells through the Oncomine TCR Beta short-read assay for sequencing. From the PCR reads, TCRdb called clonotypes with MiXCR, one entry per CDR3 protein. Of approximately 25,000 distinct CDR3 sequences in the sample, 25% to 30% were seen once. This clonotype was seen more than once but under ten times. The antigen remains undetermined. Noted time point: late sampling 161 to 241 days after vaccination in a few convalescent patients. Regarding treatment: roughly nine-day PBMC culture with coronavirus spike peptide pools or control peptides (ViraFEST assay). ViraFEST grew antigen-specific T cells using peptide pools, then sequenced TCRs. The specimen was CD4+ T cells from blood, cultured in vitro, collected about 7 months after SARS-CoV-2 vaccination. This clonotype originated in a human donor who had recovered from COVID-19.

The CDR3 nucleotides are TGTGCCAGCAGCTTAGTTAGGGCGGGACAGGGCAATTCACCCCTCCACTTT. Translated: CASSLVRAGQGNSPLHF. This chain links TRBV7-2 with TRBJ1-6; 9 positions agree with TRBD1. The CDR3 runs 17 residues. From germline, CDR1 is SGHTA and CDR2 FQGNSA. The J segment lost 7 bases and the V segment lost 1 base, leaving 8 bases of the junction unmatched.